The present T cell receptor (beta chain) was sequenced within a study of OX40 agonist ivuxolimab in advanced cancers. The wider study: In this cohort, patients received ivuxolimab, an agonistic anti-OX40 (CD134) antibody. There were three patients with partial responses, one having hepatocellular carcinoma and two cutaneous melanoma. General study findings and limits: Some of the lowest clonal expansion was seen in partial responders at 0.1-3.0 mg/kg.

Regarding this clone: The antigen is undetermined.

Clones were sequenced by immunoSEQ multiplex PCR, and TCRdb holds only the in-frame ones, with some missing. The sample shows tens of thousands of clones, over 80% of them seen only once. Germline CDR1 MNHEY, CDR2 SVGAGI. CDR3 length: 13 amino acids. Trimming stripped 6 bases from V and 2 bases from J, with 10 bases between. This TCR was sampled from an adult with an advanced solid tumor such as melanoma, head and neck, liver or kidney cancer. The V and J genes are TRBV6-5 and TRBJ1-1; the D is unclear. The source material was CD4+ or CD8+ T cells sorted from blood, sampled in a trial of the OX40 agonist ivuxolimab. CDR3 sequence reads: CASRAQRNTEAFF. The CDR3 nucleotides are TGTGCCAGCAGAGCCCAGCGAAACACTGAAGCTTTCTTT.